This T cell receptor (beta chain) was found in a study of graft-versus-host responses after intestinal transplantation (dated by TCRdb to the early 2020s). Broadly, across the study: Recipients received multivisceral, liver-intestinal, or isolated intestinal transplants. Alloreactive clones were identified by sequencing pre-transplant mixed lymphocyte reaction products and comparing these products with unstimulated pre-transplant donor and recipient T cells. Every recipient was given anti-thymocyte globulin induction, then maintenance tacrolimus and steroids for about three years. A peak of at least 4% donor T cells among recipient peripheral blood mononuclear cells was the definition used for donor T cell macrochimerism. A cohort of about 26 intestinal transplant recipients, including one retransplant, was enrolled, and a few patients lacking pretransplant specimens were excluded. Rather than being sequenced by the commercial service, samples from a few later patients were sequenced in-house on an Illumina MiSeq and processed with MiXCR. Bulk TCR-beta CDR3 sequencing was used to track graft-versus-host and host-versus-graft alloreactive T cell clones in the graft, circulation and bone marrow after intestinal transplantation. The study at large found these results: Early after transplant, peak levels of circulating GvH clones were associated with declines in HvG clones. GvH clones were detected in recipient bone marrow, and some of these GvH clones were observed earlier in ileal mucosa or blood, consistent with an intestinal mucosal origin. The relatively low number and heterogeneity of intestinal transplant patients limited the conclusions. In the allografts of patients with donor T cell macrochimerism, GvH to HvG T cell clonal ratios were high.

Concerning this clone itself: The specificity of this receptor is unknown. Base-call qualities are not available, and no considerably larger clone is one nucleotide away.

Receptor libraries were prepared by the immunoSEQ multiplex PCR assay. For most patients, genomic DNA was subjected to high-throughput TCR-beta CDR3 sequencing by Adaptive Biotechnologies. The paper's data handling went like this. TCR sequencing data for roughly 20 patients were retrieved from Adaptive's ImmunoSEQ software; three other patients were processed with MiXCR and VDJtools. CDR3 nucleotide sequences shared between donor and recipient were removed because their origin could not be assigned. To count as alloreactive, a clone needed at least 2-fold expansion over unstimulated cells and a minimum CFSE-low frequency of 0.002% (template counts) or 0.001% (read counts). A clone was considered mappable if detected in the sequenced pre-transplant spleen, lymph node, or MLR CFSE-low populations of the donor or recipient. Cumulative frequency of alloreactive clones was calculated as a percentage of all sequences weighted by copy number. The clones in this table, taken by TCRdb from immuneACCESS, are in-frame only. Not every clone is retained; where verified, under half of the shortfall comes from an unresolved V gene, and the cause of the rest is unknown. D and trimming come from the DNA, and the V and J calls and clone size come from that table. A total of more than 13,000 clones appear in this sample, roughly two thirds of them only once. 7.5% to 10% of the sample belongs to the ten largest clones.

To isolate intraepithelial and lamina propria lymphocytes from graft specimens, dithiothreitol, EDTA incubations and collagenase D digestion were used. Serial intestinal graft biopsy specimens collected up to 600 days after transplant underwent bulk TCR-beta sequencing. For this chain, trimming is 2 bases at the V end and 8 bases at the J end, and the number of junction bases without a gene match is 11. From the cysteine through the phenylalanine, the CDR3 covers 15 amino acids. The DNA shown is the 45-base CDR3, in frame from base 1. In the germline V gene (reference sequence), CDR1 corresponds to LNHDA and CDR2 to SQIVND.

The sequence joins TRBV19 to TRBJ1-2, with 7 central nucleotides matching TRBD1. This clonotype originated in a human patient who received an intestinal transplant, so some T cells may come from the graft donor. Sequencing used ileum tissue, obtained approximately 670 days after intestinal transplantation. This receptor carries the CDR3 CASSIQQGVFKGYTF. The base sequence is TGTGCCAGTAGTATACAGCAGGGGGTTTTTAAAGGCTACACCTTC.